These T cell receptor beta chains were read from a single sample in a study of CD8 T cells in ankylosing spondylitis. TCRdb re-analysed the 5' RACE reads in MiXCR, keeping a single row per CDR3 protein. The sample lists roughly 90,000 distinct CDR3 sequences, approximately 9.6% occurring once. The sample was blood, either unsorted or a sorted T cell fraction (not recorded which). Every receptor here comes from a male donor with ankylosing spondylitis. The CDR3 runs from the conserved cysteine through the conserved F or W. The order of the fields is D gene, J gene, V gene, clone size, CDR3 protein, CDR3 DNA. D genes are given only for firm matches. Rows give clone size only sometimes, using once, few, many, or a class for an expanded clone.

>NA|TRBJ1-1|TRBV18|NA
CASSPEGLFMNTEAFF
TGTGCCAGCTCTCCAGAGGGGTTGTTCATGAACACTGAAGCTTTCTTT
>NA|TRBJ2-3|TRBV30|NA
CAWSALGTSTDTQYF
TGTGCCTGGAGTGCCCTTGGGACTAGCACAGATACGCAGTATTTT
>NA|TRBJ1-3|TRBV29-1|NA
CSVEGTSSSGNTIYF
TGCAGCGTTGAAGGGACATCCTCCTCTGGAAACACCATATATTTT
>TRBD2|TRBJ2-1|TRBV5-1|few
CASSRWVTSGSSHEQFF
TGCGCCAGCAGCCGGTGGGTGACTAGCGGGAGTTCCCATGAGCAGTTCTTC
>NA|TRBJ2-3|TRBV29-1|few
CSVEGGQSDTQYF
TGCAGCGTTGAAGGAGGGCAGTCAGATACGCAGTATTTT
>NA|TRBJ1-1|TRBV7-9|many
CASSLSTPHVFF
TGTGCCAGCAGCTTAAGTACGCCTCACGTATTCTTT
>NA|TRBJ2-5|TRBV6-1|NA
CASSGWETQYF
TGTGCCAGCAGTGGATGGGAGACCCAGTACTTC
>NA|TRBJ1-1|TRBV11-2|NA
CASSLIGPAPEAFF
TGTGCCAGCAGCTTAATTGGCCCAGCCCCGGAAGCTTTCTTT
>TRBD1|TRBJ2-5|TRBV15|few
CATSREFIWTGGQETQYF
TGTGCCACCAGCAGAGAATTCATTTGGACAGGGGGTCAAGAGACCCAGTACTTC
>TRBD1|TRBJ1-4|TRBV27|many
CASREIGTGYEKLFF
TGTGCCAGCAGAGAAATCGGGACAGGGTATGAAAAACTGTTTTTT
>NA|TRBJ1-2|TRBV27|NA
CASSLGEGNYGYTF
TGTGCCAGCAGCTTGGGGGAGGGTAACTATGGCTACACCTTC
>NA|TRBJ2-1|TRBV20-1|few
CSAPLLGRTDNEQFF
TGCAGTGCACCATTGTTAGGGAGGACTGACAATGAGCAGTTCTTC
>TRBD1|TRBJ1-1|TRBV7-9|NA
CASNGQGGTEAFF
TGTGCCAGCAACGGACAGGGGGGGACTGAAGCTTTCTTT
>TRBD1|TRBJ1-2|TRBV10-3|many
CAISGTGYLNYGYTF
TGTGCCATCAGTGGGACAGGGTACCTTAACTATGGCTACACCTTC
>TRBD1|TRBJ1-1|TRBV29-1|many
CSVELGTGRTEAFF
TGCAGCGTTGAGTTGGGGACAGGGAGGACTGAAGCTTTCTTT
>TRBD1|TRBJ2-1|TRBV7-9|few
CASSPRDRGTEQFF
TGTGCCAGCAGCCCGCGGGACAGGGGGACTGAGCAGTTCTTC
>NA|TRBJ1-3|TRBV7-9|few
CASSLIGGGNTIYF
TGTGCCAGCAGCTTAATCGGGGGGGGAAACACCATATATTTT
>NA|TRBJ2-1|TRBV21-1|many
CASSKAGTSGRLRPSYNEQFF
TGTGCCAGCAGCAAAGCGGGGACTAGCGGGAGACTTCGTCCTTCCTACAATGAGCAGTTCTTC
>TRBD2|TRBJ2-3|TRBV11-2|few
CASSLLGRGADTQYF
TGTGCCAGCAGCTTATTGGGGAGGGGCGCAGATACGCAGTATTTT
>NA|TRBJ1-5|TRBV27|NA
CASSYGGDGQPQHF
TGTGCCAGCAGTTACGGGGGCGACGGTCAGCCCCAGCATTTT
>NA|TRBJ1-5|TRBV21-1|NA
CASFPGKVSISNQPQHF
TGTGCCAGCTTCCCGGGGAAAGTGAGTATTAGCAATCAGCCCCAGCATTTT
>NA|TRBJ2-5|TRBV12-3/TRBV12-4|few
CASSLASGTWETQYF
TGTGCCAGCAGTTTAGCGTCAGGGACCTGGGAGACCCAGTACTTC